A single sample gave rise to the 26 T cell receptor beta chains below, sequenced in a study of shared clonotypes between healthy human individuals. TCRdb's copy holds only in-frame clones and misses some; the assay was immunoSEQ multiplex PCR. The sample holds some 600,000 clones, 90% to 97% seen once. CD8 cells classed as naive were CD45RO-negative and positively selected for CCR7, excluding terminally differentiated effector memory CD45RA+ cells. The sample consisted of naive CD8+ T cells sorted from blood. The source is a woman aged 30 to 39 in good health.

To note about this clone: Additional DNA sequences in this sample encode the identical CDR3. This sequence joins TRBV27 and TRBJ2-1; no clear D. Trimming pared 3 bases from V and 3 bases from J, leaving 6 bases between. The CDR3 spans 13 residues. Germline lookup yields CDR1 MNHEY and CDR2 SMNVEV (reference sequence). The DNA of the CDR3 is TGTGCCAGCAGTTTGTCCAGCTACAATGAGCAGTTCTTC. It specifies CASSLSSYNEQFF.

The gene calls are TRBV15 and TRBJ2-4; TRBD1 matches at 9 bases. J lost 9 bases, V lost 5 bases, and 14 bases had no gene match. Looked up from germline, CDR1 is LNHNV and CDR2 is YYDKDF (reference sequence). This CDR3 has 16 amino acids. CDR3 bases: TGTGCCACCAGCTCTCGGAAGGGACAGGGTGCCGGCATTCAGTACTTC. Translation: CATSSRKGQGAGIQYF.

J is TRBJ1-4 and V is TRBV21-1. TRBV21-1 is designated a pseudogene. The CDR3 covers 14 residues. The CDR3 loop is CASSNGGLGEKLFF. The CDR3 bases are TGTGCCAGCAGCAATGGGGGGCTGGGTGAAAAACTGTTTTTT.

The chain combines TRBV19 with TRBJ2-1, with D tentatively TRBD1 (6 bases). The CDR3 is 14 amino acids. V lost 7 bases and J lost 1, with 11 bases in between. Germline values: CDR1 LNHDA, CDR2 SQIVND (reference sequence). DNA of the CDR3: TGTGCCAGTAATCGGCAGGGGTCCTACAATGAGCAGTTCTTC. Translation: CASNRQGSYNEQFF.

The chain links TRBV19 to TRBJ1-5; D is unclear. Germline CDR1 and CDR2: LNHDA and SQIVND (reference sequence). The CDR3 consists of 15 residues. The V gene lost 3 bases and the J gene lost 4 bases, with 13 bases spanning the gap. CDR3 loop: CASSMGRNPNQPQHF. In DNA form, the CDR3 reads TGTGCCAGTAGTATGGGCAGAAATCCTAATCAGCCCCAGCATTTT.

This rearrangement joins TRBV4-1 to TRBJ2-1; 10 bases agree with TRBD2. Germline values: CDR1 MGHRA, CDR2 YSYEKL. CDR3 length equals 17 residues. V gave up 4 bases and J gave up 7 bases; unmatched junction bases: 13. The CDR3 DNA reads TGCGCCAGCAGCCCCCGACTAGCGGGCGAGGGACAAAATGAGCAGTTCTTC. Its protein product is CASSPRLAGEGQNEQFF.

The CDR3 spells CASSFKGYNEQFF. As DNA, the CDR3 is TGTGCCAGCAGCTTCAAAGGGTACAATGAGCAGTTCTTC. The rearrangement uses TRBV5-5 and TRBJ2-1; D unclear. Germline V gene lookup returns CDR1 SGHKS and CDR2 YYEKEE (reference sequence). The CDR3 extends over 13 amino acids. The germline V and J ends were trimmed by 2 bases and 4 bases, with 7 bases remaining between them.

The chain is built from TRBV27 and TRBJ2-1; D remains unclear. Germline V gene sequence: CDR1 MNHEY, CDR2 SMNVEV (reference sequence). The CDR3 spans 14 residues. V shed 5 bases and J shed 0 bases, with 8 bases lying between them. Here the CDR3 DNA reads TGTGCCAGCAGTAGCAGCAACTCCTACAATGAGCAGTTCTTC. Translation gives CASSSSNSYNEQFF.

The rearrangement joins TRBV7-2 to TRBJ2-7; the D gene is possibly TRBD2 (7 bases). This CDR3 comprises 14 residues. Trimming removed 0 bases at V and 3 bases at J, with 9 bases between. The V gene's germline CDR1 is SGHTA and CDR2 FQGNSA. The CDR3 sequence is CASSLAGGDYEQYF. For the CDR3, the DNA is TGTGCCAGCAGCTTAGCAGGGGGGGACTACGAGCAGTACTTC.

Written as DNA, the CDR3 is TGTGCCAGCAGGGACAGGGTACACTCTGGAAACACCATATATTTT. Its protein product is CASRDRVHSGNTIYF. J is TRBJ1-3 and V is TRBV6-5, with 8 bases matching TRBD1. The germline V gene has CDR1 MNHEY and CDR2 SVGAGI. J gave up 0 bases and V 6 bases, and 4 bases lay outside the gene matches. The CDR3 extends over 15 amino acids.

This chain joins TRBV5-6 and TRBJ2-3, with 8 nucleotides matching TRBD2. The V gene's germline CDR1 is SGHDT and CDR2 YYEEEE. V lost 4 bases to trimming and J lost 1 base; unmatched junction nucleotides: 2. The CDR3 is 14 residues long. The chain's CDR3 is CASSPTSGTDTQYF. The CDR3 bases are TGTGCCAGCAGCCCGACTAGCGGCACAGATACGCAGTATTTT.

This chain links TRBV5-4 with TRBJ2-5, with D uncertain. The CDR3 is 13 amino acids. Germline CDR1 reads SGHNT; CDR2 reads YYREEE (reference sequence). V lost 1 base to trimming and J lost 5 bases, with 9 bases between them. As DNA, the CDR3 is TGTGCCAGCAGCTTGACAGAGGAGGAGACCCAGTACTTC. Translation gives CASSLTEEETQYF.

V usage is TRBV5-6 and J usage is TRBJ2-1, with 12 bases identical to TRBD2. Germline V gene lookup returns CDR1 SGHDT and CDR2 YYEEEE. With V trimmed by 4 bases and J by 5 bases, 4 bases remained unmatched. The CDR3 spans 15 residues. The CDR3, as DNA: TGTGCCAGCAGCGCGGGACTAGCGGGCCACAATGAGCAGTTCTTC. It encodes CASSAGLAGHNEQFF. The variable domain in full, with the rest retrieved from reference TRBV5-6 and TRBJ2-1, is DAGVTQSPTHLIKTRGQQVTLRCSPKSGHDTVSWYQQALGQGPQFIFQYYEEEERQRGNFPDRFSGHQFPNYSSELNVNALLLGDSALYLCASSAGLAGHNEQFFGPGTRLTVL.

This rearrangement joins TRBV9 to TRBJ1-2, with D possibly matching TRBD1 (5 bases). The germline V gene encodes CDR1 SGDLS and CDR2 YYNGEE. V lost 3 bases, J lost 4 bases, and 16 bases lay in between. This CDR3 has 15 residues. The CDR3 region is CASSADQGFVYGYTF. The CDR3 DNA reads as TGTGCCAGCAGCGCAGATCAGGGATTCGTCTATGGCTACACCTTC.

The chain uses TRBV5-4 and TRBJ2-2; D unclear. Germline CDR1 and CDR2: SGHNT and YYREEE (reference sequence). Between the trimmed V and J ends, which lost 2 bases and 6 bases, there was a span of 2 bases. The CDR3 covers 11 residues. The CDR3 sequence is CASSFAGELFF. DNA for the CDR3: TGTGCCAGCAGCTTCGCCGGGGAGCTGTTTTTT.

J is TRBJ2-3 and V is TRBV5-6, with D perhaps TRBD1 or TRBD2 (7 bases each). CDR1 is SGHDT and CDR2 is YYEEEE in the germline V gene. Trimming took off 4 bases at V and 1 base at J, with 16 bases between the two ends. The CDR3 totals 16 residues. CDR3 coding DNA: TGTGCCAGCAGCCCCAGGGGGGCGGGGGGCACAGATACGCAGTATTTT. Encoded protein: CASSPRGAGGTDTQYF.

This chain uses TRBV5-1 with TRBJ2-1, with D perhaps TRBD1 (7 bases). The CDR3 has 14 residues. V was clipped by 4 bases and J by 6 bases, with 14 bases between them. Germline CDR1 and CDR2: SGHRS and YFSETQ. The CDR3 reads CASSQPQGGNEQFF. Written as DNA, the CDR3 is TGCGCCAGCAGCCAACCGCAGGGGGGCAATGAGCAGTTCTTC.

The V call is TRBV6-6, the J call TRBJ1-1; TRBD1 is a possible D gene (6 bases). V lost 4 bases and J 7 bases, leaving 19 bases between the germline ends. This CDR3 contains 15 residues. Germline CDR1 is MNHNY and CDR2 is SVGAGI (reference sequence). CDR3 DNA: TGTGCCAGCAGTTTACCTTTTTCAGGGGACTTTGAAGCTTTCTTT. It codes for CASSLPFSGDFEAFF.

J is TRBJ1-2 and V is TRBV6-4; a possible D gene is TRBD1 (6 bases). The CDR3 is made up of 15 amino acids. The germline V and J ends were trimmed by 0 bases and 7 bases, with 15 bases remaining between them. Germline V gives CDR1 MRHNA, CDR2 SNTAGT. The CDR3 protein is CASSDSFWGAAGYTF. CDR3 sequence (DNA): TGTGCCAGCAGTGACTCGTTCTGGGGGGCGGCTGGCTACACCTTC.

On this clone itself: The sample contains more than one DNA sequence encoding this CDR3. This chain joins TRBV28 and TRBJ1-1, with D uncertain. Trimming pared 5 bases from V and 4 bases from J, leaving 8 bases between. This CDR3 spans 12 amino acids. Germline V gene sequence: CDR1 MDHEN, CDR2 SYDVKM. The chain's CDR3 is CASSPGGTEAFF. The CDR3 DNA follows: TGTGCCAGCAGTCCCGGTGGCACTGAAGCTTTCTTT.

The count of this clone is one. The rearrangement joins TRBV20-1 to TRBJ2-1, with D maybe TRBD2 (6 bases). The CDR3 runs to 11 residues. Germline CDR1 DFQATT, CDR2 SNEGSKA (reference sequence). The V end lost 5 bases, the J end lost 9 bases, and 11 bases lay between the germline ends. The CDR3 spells CSAQRVSEQFF. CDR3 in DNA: TGCAGTGCTCAGCGGGTGAGTGAGCAGTTCTTC.

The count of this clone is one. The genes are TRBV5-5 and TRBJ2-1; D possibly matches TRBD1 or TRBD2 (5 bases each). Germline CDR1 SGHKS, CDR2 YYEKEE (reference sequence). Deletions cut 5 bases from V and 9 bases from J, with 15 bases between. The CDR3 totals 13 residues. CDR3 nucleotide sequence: TGTGCCAGCAGTTACGGGACCTCGAGTGAGCAGTTCTTC. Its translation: CASSYGTSSEQFF.

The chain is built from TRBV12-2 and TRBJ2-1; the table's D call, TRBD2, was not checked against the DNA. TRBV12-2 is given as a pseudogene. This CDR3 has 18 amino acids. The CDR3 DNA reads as TGTGCAAGTCGCTCTGGTTCTTGTACGGGACTTGCGAACAATGAGCAGTTCTTC. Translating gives CASRSGSCTGLANNEQFF.

CDR3 sequence (DNA): TGTGCCAGCAGACATGGACTAGCGGGAGAGGGAGAGCAGTTCTTC. Its translation is CASRHGLAGEGEQFF. This chain links TRBV5-4 with TRBJ2-1, with TRBD2 matching over 13 bases. CDR3 length: 15 residues. The V segment lost 5 bases and the J segment 10 bases; nucleotides outside the gene matches: 9. Per germline, CDR1 SGHNT and CDR2 YYREEE (reference sequence).

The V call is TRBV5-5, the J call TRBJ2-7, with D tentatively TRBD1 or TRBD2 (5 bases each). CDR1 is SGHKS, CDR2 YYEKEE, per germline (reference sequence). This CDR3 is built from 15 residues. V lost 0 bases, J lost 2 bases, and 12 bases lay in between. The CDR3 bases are TGTGCCAGCAGCTTGGAAGGCTGGGACCCCTACGAGCAGTACTTC. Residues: CASSLEGWDPYEQYF.

This CDR3 is CASSTGTGSTEAFF. The CDR3 DNA sequence: TGTGCCAGCAGCACCGGGACGGGGAGCACTGAAGCTTTCTTT. The rearrangement links TRBV27 to TRBJ1-1; a possible D gene is TRBD1 (5 bases). This CDR3 has 14 residues. From germline, CDR1 is MNHEY and CDR2 SMNVEV (reference sequence). Trimming removed 6 bases at V and 4 bases at J, with 15 bases between.